The 9 T cell receptor beta chains reported below all come from one sample, sequenced in a study of blood T cell repertoires in COVID-19. Libraries were prepared by immunoSEQ multiplex PCR; TCRdb keeps only in-frame clonotypes and omits some of them. The sample lists around 42,000 clones, around 83% seen once, with about 12% in the top ten. Sequences were obtained from peripheral blood. These receptors were obtained from a woman in her sixties or seventies in a cohort sampled during active COVID-19.

The rearrangement links TRBV7-3 to TRBJ2-1, with D possibly being TRBD1 (6 bases). The CDR3 extends over 16 amino acids. The germline V and J ends were trimmed by 5 bases and 4 bases, with 18 bases remaining between them. Germline loops: CDR1 SGHTA, CDR2 FQGTGA. CDR3: CASSPERGIGYNEQFF. As DNA, the CDR3 is TGTGCCAGCAGCCCAGAAAGGGGGATTGGTTACAATGAGCAGTTCTTC.

V is TRBV28 and J is TRBJ2-7; 7 bases agree with TRBD1. V lost 6 bases, J lost 2 bases, and 1 base stayed unmatched. The CDR3 runs to 12 residues. Per germline, CDR1 MDHEN and CDR2 SYDVKM. CDR3 nucleotide sequence: TGTGCCAGCAGAGGGGGCGCCTACGAGCAGTACTTC. This translates into CASRGGAYEQYF.

This chain connects TRBV7-8 to TRBJ1-4; TRBD1 aligns across 9 bases. The junction had 6 bases not matched to a gene; V was cut back by 5 bases and J by 5 bases. Germline CDR1 is SGHVS and CDR2 is FQNEAQ. The CDR3 sequence is 15 residues long. This CDR3 is CASSEYRGQNEKLFF. The CDR3 nucleotides are TGTGCCAGCAGCGAATACAGGGGGCAAAATGAAAAACTGTTTTTT.

This chain links TRBV5-4 with TRBJ1-2; D uncertain. The CDR3 length is 14 residues. Germline CDR1 is SGHNT and CDR2 is YYREEE (reference sequence). The V end lost 2 bases, the J end lost 0 bases, and 8 bases lay between the germline ends. The CDR3 DNA reads TGTGCCAGCAGCTTTCCGGGTGCTAACTATGGCTACACCTTC. Translation: CASSFPGANYGYTF.

The chain joins TRBV5-1 to TRBJ1-1, with 7 bases aligning to TRBD1. This CDR3 comprises 11 residues. V lost 5 bases to trimming and J lost 7 bases; unmatched junction nucleotides: 2. Looked up from germline, CDR1 is SGHRS and CDR2 is YFSETQ. CDR3 DNA sequence: TGCGCCAGCAGGGGGACAGTTGAAGCTTTCTTT. Protein: CASRGTVEAFF.

A few counts support this clone. The chain uses TRBV7-8 and TRBJ2-1; D gene uncertain. V shed 5 bases and J shed 1 base, with 15 bases lying between them. The CDR3 spans 16 residues. CDR1 is SGHVS and CDR2 is FQNEAQ in the germline V gene. The CDR3 DNA follows: TGTGCCAGCAGCCACCGAATTTGGCCGTCCTACAATGAGCAGTTCTTC. Translated, it gives CASSHRIWPSYNEQFF.

The V call is TRBV2, the J call TRBJ1-2, with 10 bases matching TRBD1. The V gene's germline CDR1 is SNHLY and CDR2 FYNNEI. The CDR3 loop spans 13 amino acids. V trimming: 2 bases; J trimming: 12 bases; junction bases outside the gene matches: 6. This chain's CDR3 is CASSELDRGKHTF. The CDR3 bases are TGTGCCAGCAGTGAATTGGACAGGGGGAAGCACACCTTC.

The chain carries TRBV30 and TRBJ1-4, with 8 bases that match TRBD1. V trimming: 3 bases; J trimming: 8 bases; junction bases outside the gene matches: 11. This CDR3 has 15 amino acids. The germline gives CDR1 GTSNPN, CDR2 SVGIG (reference sequence). CDR3 sequence: CAWRGTGLGREKLFF. CDR3 DNA sequence: TGTGCCTGGAGGGGGACAGGACTCGGTAGGGAAAAACTGTTTTTT.

The chain employs TRBV18 and TRBJ2-2; TRBD2 matches 7 bases. Germline CDR1 reads KGHSH; CDR2 reads LQKENI. The CDR3 consists of 15 residues. The V segment lost 4 bases and the J segment 1 base; nucleotides outside the gene matches: 3. CDR3 amino acids: CASSRWEGNTGELFF. The CDR3 DNA is TGTGCCAGCTCACGATGGGAGGGGAACACCGGGGAGCTGTTTTTT.